This is a list of T cell receptor beta chains from one sample in a study of T-cell reconstitution after alpha-beta-depleted transplantation in children. TCRdb used MiXCR to reprocess the PCR reads, holding one entry per CDR3 protein. This sample has 65,000 to 70,000 distinct CDR3 sequences; roughly 4.9% occur once, and the top ten carry under 20%. The material was PBMCs, mostly from graft donor cells, obtained 180 days after TCRalphabeta/CD19-depleted stem cell transplant. These receptors originate from a boy in the first two years of life who had a stem cell transplant for acute myeloid leukemia, so the T cells may come from the graft donor. Both conserved end residues are part of each CDR3. The D gene is left open where the match is weak. Not all rows give a size; the values are once, few, many and, for expanded clones, a class.

V gene: TRBV18
D gene: TRBD1
clone size: few
J gene: TRBJ1-1
CDR3 protein: CASSHWDRGNTEAFF
CDR3 DNA: TGTGCCAGCTCACATTGGGACAGGGGTAACACTGAAGCTTTCTTT

V gene: TRBV7-7
D gene: -
clone size: many
J gene: TRBJ2-1
CDR3 protein: CASSSALGPYNEQFF
CDR3 DNA: TGTGCCAGCAGCTCCGCCCTCGGGCCTTACAATGAGCAGTTCTTC

V gene: TRBV5-1
D gene: TRBD1
clone size: many
J gene: TRBJ1-6
CDR3 protein: CASSLGTGGSPLHF
CDR3 DNA: TGCGCCAGCAGCTTAGGGACAGGGGGTTCACCCCTCCACTTT

V gene: TRBV4-1
D gene: -
clone size: many
J gene: TRBJ2-3
CDR3 protein: CASSQPGPALSDTQYF
CDR3 DNA: TGCGCCAGCAGCCAACCTGGGCCAGCCCTTTCAGATACGCAGTATTTT

V gene: TRBV27
D gene: TRBD2
clone size: many
J gene: TRBJ2-5
CDR3 protein: CASSLTRGGETQYF
CDR3 DNA: TGTGCCAGCAGTTTAACTCGGGGGGGAGAGACCCAGTACTTC

V gene: TRBV24-1
D gene: TRBD1
clone size: many
J gene: TRBJ2-5
CDR3 protein: CATSDWGQGKETQYF
CDR3 DNA: TGTGCCACCAGTGATTGGGGACAGGGGAAGGAGACCCAGTACTTC

V gene: TRBV7-2
D gene: -
clone size: many
J gene: TRBJ2-5
CDR3 protein: CASSLGRPGRGETQYF
CDR3 DNA: TGTGCCAGCAGCTTAGGGCGGCCGGGAAGGGGAGAGACCCAGTACTTC

V gene: TRBV5-1
D gene: -
clone size: many
J gene: TRBJ2-1
CDR3 protein: CASSLVPSYNEQFF
CDR3 DNA: TGCGCCAGCAGCTTGGTGCCCTCCTACAATGAGCAGTTCTTC

V gene: TRBV12-3/TRBV12-4
D gene: TRBD2
clone size: many
J gene: TRBJ2-3
CDR3 protein: CASLSPAGGQGGTDTQYF
CDR3 DNA: TGTGCCAGCCTATCACCCGCGGGGGGTCAAGGGGGCACAGATACGCAGTATTTT

V gene: TRBV5-1
D gene: -
clone size: many
J gene: TRBJ2-1
CDR3 protein: CASTESGRSARYNEQFF
CDR3 DNA: TGCGCCAGCACGGAATCCGGGAGATCCGCCCGTTACAATGAGCAGTTCTTC

V gene: TRBV4-3
D gene: -
clone size: many
J gene: TRBJ1-4
CDR3 protein: CASSQAGAEKLFF
CDR3 DNA: TGCGCCAGCAGCCAAGCCGGAGCTGAAAAACTGTTTTTT

V gene: TRBV7-7
D gene: -
clone size: many
J gene: TRBJ1-2
CDR3 protein: CASSLGGGTGPNYGYTF
CDR3 DNA: TGTGCCAGCAGCTTAGGCGGAGGAACAGGGCCTAACTATGGCTACACCTTC

V gene: TRBV6-1
D gene: TRBD1
clone size: few
J gene: TRBJ2-2
CDR3 protein: CASSDYRGTGEPFF
CDR3 DNA: TGTGCCAGCAGTGATTACAGGGGCACCGGGGAGCCGTTTTTT

V gene: TRBV7-9
D gene: TRBD1
clone size: many
J gene: TRBJ1-6
CDR3 protein: CASSPDRDYNSPLHF
CDR3 DNA: TGTGCCAGCAGCCCGGACAGGGATTATAATTCACCCCTCCACTTT

V gene: TRBV19
D gene: TRBD1
clone size: -
J gene: TRBJ1-2
CDR3 protein: CASSTQGTINYGYTF
CDR3 DNA: TGTGCCAGTAGTACACAGGGGACCATCAACTATGGCTACACCTTC

V gene: TRBV9
D gene: -
clone size: many
J gene: TRBJ1-6
CDR3 protein: CASSKQGRGNSPLHF
CDR3 DNA: TGTGCCAGCAGCAAGCAGGGGAGAGGAAATTCACCCCTCCACTTT

V gene: TRBV28
D gene: -
clone size: many
J gene: TRBJ1-5
CDR3 protein: CASSSIQPQHF
CDR3 DNA: TGTGCCAGCAGTTCAATCCAGCCCCAGCATTTT

V gene: TRBV5-1
D gene: -
clone size: many
J gene: TRBJ1-5
CDR3 protein: CASSPRPGEGNQPQHF
CDR3 DNA: TGCGCCAGCAGCCCCCGCCCCGGGGAGGGCAATCAGCCCCAGCATTTT

V gene: TRBV20-1
D gene: -
clone size: many
J gene: TRBJ2-2
CDR3 protein: CSASPWGVAGELFF
CDR3 DNA: TGCAGTGCCTCCCCCTGGGGGGTGGCCGGGGAGCTGTTTTTT

V gene: TRBV7-9
D gene: -
clone size: many
J gene: TRBJ2-5
CDR3 protein: CASGISETQYF
CDR3 DNA: TGTGCCAGTGGGATAAGCGAGACCCAGTACTTC

V gene: TRBV7-9
D gene: TRBD1
clone size: many
J gene: TRBJ2-5
CDR3 protein: CASSLRRQGQETQYF
CDR3 DNA: TGTGCCAGCAGCTTACGAAGACAGGGCCAAGAGACCCAGTACTTC

V gene: TRBV7-3
D gene: TRBD2
clone size: many
J gene: TRBJ2-3
CDR3 protein: CASSLRPIFGGSTDTQYF
CDR3 DNA: TGTGCCAGCAGCTTAAGGCCGATTTTCGGGGGGAGCACAGATACGCAGTATTTT

V gene: TRBV2
D gene: TRBD2
clone size: few
J gene: TRBJ2-4
CDR3 protein: CASSEEGLVKNIQYF
CDR3 DNA: TGTGCCAGCAGTGAAGAGGGACTAGTCAAAAACATTCAGTACTTC

V gene: TRBV12-3/TRBV12-4
D gene: -
clone size: many
J gene: TRBJ1-1
CDR3 protein: CASSFPSSVAEAFF
CDR3 DNA: TGTGCCAGCAGTTTCCCCAGTTCTGTCGCTGAAGCTTTCTTT

V gene: TRBV4-3
D gene: TRBD1
clone size: many
J gene: TRBJ2-7
CDR3 protein: CASSLRQGTYEQYF
CDR3 DNA: TGCGCCAGCAGCCTTCGACAGGGGACCTACGAGCAGTACTTC

V gene: TRBV18
D gene: -
clone size: many
J gene: TRBJ2-1
CDR3 protein: CASSPKASGVNEQFF
CDR3 DNA: TGTGCCAGCTCCCCTAAGGCCTCTGGTGTCAATGAGCAGTTCTTC